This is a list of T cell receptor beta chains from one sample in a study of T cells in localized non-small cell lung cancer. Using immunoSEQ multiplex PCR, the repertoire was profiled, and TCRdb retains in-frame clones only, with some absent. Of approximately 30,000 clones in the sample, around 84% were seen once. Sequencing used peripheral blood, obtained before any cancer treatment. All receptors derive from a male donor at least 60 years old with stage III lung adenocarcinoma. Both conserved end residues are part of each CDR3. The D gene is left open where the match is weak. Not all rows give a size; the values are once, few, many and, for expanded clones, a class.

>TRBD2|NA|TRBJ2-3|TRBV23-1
CAVKTSGGTDTQYF
TGCGCCGTCAAGACTAGCGGAGGCACAGATACGCAGTATTTT
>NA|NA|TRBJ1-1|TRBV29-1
CSVFEDAEAFF
TGCAGCGTTTTTGAGGACGCTGAAGCTTTCTTT
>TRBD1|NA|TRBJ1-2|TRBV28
CATPIQGGYGYTF
TGTGCCACACCAATACAGGGGGGGTATGGCTACACCTTC
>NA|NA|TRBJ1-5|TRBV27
CASSLEPRNQPQHF
TGTGCCAGCAGTTTAGAGCCGAGAAATCAGCCCCAGCATTTT
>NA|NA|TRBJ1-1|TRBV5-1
CASSLSPYGDTEAFF
TGCGCCAGCAGCCTGTCCCCCTATGGGGACACTGAAGCTTTCTTT
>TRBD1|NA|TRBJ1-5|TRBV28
CASSLGTGGNQPQHF
TGTGCCAGCAGCCTTGGGACAGGGGGCAATCAGCCCCAGCATTTT
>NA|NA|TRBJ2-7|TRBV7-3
CASSLMGTFNYEQYF
TGTGCCAGCAGCTTAATGGGGACGTTCAACTACGAGCAGTACTTC
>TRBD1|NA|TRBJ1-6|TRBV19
CASRQGPRDPLHF
TGTGCCAGTAGACAGGGGCCAAGGGACCCCCTCCACTTT
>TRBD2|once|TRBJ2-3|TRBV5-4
CASSFGARLAGFADTQYF
TGTGCCAGCAGCTTCGGGGCAAGACTAGCGGGGTTCGCAGATACGCAGTATTTT
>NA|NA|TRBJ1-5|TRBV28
CASTNTDSYSNQPQHF
TGTGCCAGCACTAATACGGACAGTTATAGCAATCAGCCCCAGCATTTT
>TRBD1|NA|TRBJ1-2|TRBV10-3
CAIRGTVKGYTF
TGTGCCATCAGAGGGACAGTAAAAGGCTACACCTTC
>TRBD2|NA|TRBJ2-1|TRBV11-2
CASSLTSGPYNEQFF
TGTGCCAGCAGTCTCACTAGCGGCCCATACAATGAGCAGTTCTTC
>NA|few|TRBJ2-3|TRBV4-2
CASSQAGDPGTQYF
TGTGCCAGCAGCCAAGCGGGGGATCCTGGTACGCAGTATTTT
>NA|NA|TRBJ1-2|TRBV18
CASTPDNYGYTF
TGTGCCAGCACCCCAGATAACTATGGCTACACCTTC
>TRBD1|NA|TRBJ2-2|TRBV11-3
CASSDTGGPTGELFF
TGTGCCAGCAGCGATACAGGGGGCCCCACCGGGGAGCTGTTTTTT